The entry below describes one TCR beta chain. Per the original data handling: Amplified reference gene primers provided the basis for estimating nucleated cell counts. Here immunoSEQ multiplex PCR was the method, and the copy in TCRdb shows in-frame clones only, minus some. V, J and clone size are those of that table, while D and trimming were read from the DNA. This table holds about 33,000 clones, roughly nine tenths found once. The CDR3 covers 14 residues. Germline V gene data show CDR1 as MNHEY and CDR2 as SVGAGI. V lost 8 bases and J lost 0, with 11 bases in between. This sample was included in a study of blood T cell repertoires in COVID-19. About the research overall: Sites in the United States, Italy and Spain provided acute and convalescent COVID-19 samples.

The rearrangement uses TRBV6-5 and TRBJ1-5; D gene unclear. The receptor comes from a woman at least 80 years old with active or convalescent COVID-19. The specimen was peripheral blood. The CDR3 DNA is TGTGCCAGCTCCCCCCAGTATAGCAATCAGCCCCAGCATTTT. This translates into CASSPQYSNQPQHF.